The clone carrying this T cell receptor beta chain was seen a few times. The antigen is not known. Germline V gene lookup returns CDR1 SNHLY and CDR2 FYNNEI. The CDR3 covers 14 residues. The J segment lost 5 bases and the V segment lost 7 bases, leaving 8 bases of the junction unmatched. The data were taken from a study of cytomegalovirus exposure and HLA in healthy donors. General study points: Rarity characterized most TCR sequences, yet some public TCRs appeared in many donors. TCR beta sequences reportedly predicted most subjects' HLA-A and HLA-B alleles accurately.

60 Vbeta and 13 Jbeta primers were used in PCR. Sequenced by immunoSEQ multiplex PCR; TCRdb stores in-frame clones only, minus some. The data show 55,000 to 70,000 clones, 60% to 75% seen once. V gene TRBV2 combines with J gene TRBJ1-1; 9 nucleotides align to TRBD1. The sample comprised PBMCs. This TCR derives from a woman aged 55-70 years in good health and CMV-seropositive. CDR3 in DNA: TGTGCCAGCAACTTACAGGGGGCGCGAACTGAAGCTTTCTTT. Translating it yields CASNLQGARTEAFF.